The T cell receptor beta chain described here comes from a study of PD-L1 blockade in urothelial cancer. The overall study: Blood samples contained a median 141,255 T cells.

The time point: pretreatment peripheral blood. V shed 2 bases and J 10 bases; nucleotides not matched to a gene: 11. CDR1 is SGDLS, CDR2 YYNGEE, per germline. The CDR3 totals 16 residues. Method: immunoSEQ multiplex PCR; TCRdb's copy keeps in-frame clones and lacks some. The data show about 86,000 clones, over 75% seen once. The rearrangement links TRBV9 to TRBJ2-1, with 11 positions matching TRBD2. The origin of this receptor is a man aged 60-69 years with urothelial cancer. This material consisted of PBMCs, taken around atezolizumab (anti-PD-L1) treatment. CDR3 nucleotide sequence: TGTGCCAGCAGCGTTATTACTAGCGGGAGTACGAGGGAGCAGTTCTTC. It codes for CASSVITSGSTREQFF.